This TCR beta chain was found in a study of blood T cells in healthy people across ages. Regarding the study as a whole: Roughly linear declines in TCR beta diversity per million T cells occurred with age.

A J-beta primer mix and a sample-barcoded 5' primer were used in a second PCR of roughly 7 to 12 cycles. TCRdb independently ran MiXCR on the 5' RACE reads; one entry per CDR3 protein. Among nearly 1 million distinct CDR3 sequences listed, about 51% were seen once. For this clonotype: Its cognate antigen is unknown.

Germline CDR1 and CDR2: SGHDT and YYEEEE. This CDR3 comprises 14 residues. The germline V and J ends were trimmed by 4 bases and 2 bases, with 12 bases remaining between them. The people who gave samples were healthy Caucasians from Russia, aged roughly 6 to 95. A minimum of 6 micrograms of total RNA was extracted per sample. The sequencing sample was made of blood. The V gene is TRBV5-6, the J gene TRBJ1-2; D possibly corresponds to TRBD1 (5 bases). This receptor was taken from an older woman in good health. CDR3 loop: CASSGGGRNYGYTF. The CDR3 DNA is TGTGCCAGCAGCGGCGGGGGGAGAAACTATGGCTACACCTTC.